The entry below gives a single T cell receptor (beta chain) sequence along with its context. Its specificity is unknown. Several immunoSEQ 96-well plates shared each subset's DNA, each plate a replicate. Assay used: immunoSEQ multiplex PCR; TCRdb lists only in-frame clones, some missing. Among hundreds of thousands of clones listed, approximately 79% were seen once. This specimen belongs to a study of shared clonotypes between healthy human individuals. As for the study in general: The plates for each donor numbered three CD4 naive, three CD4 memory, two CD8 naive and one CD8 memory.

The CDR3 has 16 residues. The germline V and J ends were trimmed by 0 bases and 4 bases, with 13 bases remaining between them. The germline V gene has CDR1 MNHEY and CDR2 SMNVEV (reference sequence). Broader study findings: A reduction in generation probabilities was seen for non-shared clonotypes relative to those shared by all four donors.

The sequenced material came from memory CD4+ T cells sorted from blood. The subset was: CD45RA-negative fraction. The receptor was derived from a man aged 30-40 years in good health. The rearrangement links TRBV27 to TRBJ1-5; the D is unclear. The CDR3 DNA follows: TGTGCCAGCAGTTTATCCGGAGGGCAGCGGAATCAGCCCCAGCATTTT. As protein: CASSLSGGQRNQPQHF.